These 2 T cell receptor beta chains were all obtained from the same sample, sequenced in a study of T cell changes during pregnancy in multiple sclerosis. Produced via immunoSEQ multiplex PCR; TCRdb's table is partial and in-frame only. The sample records about 51,000 clones, 85% to 95% being singletons. Sequenced here: CD4+ T cells from peripheral blood mononuclear cells, sampled in the third trimester of pregnancy. These TCRs come from a female donor with multiple sclerosis, enrolled in a pregnancy study.

The DNA for the CDR3 is TGTGCCATCAGTGACCTAGCCAACAATGAGCAGTTCTTC. This sequence encodes CAISDLANNEQFF. The V call is TRBV10-3, the J call TRBJ2-1; D may be TRBD2 (5 bases). This CDR3 is 13 amino acids long. CDR1 is ENHRY, CDR2 SYGVKD, per germline. Trimming took off 3 bases at V and 5 bases at J, with 8 bases between the two ends.

This clone has only one observation. The gene calls are TRBV11-3 and TRBJ1-1, with 7 bases aligning to TRBD1. The germline CDR1 and CDR2 sequences are SGHNT and YENEEA. CDR3 size: 13 residues. The ends lost 5 bases at V and 5 bases at J; junction bases unmatched: 5. The DNA for the CDR3 is TGTGCCAGCAGCGCGACAGGGATGACTGAAGCTTTCTTT. Its translation: CASSATGMTEAFF.